The next 2 T cell receptor beta chains were all read from a single sample in a study of OX40 agonist ivuxolimab in advanced cancers. Libraries came from the immunoSEQ multiplex PCR assay. Not all clones reach the TCRdb copy of this immuneACCESS table, which keeps in-frame sequences only. Checked studies attribute under half of the gap to unresolved V genes and leave the rest unexplained. Recorded for this sample are about 68,000 clones; more than 65% of them occurred a single time. Of the sample, around 1.5% is held by the ten largest clones. The sample in question was CD4+ or CD8+ T cells sorted from blood, obtained in a trial of the OX40 agonist ivuxolimab. The receptors were sampled from an adult with an advanced solid tumor such as melanoma, head and neck, liver or kidney cancer.

The chain employs TRBV7-2 and TRBJ2-7; the match to TRBD1 covers 7 bases. The CDR3 has 13 residues. Trimming took 5 bases from V and 5 from J; bases not matched to a gene: 6. Germline V gives CDR1 SGHTA, CDR2 FQGNSA. CDR3 DNA: TGTGCCAGCAGCATTGTAGGGGGCGACGAGCAGTACTTC. This translates into CASSIVGGDEQYF. The full variable domain, rest sourced from reference TRBV7-2 and TRBJ2-7, is GAGVSQSPSNKVTEKGKDVELRCDPISGHTALYWYRQSLGQGLEFLIYFQGNSAPDKSGLPSDRFSAERTGGSVSTLTIQRTQQEDSAVYLCASSIVGGDEQYFGPGTRLTVT.

This clone was seen more than once but under ten times. This rearrangement joins TRBV10-1 to TRBJ2-3, with 9 nucleotides matching TRBD2. This CDR3 region has 17 residues. In germline, CDR1 is WNHNN, CDR2 SYGVQD (reference sequence). V shed 6 bases, J shed 0 bases, and the junction held 10 bases outside the gene matches. CDR3 sequence: CASRNILAGLSTDTQYF. As DNA, the CDR3 is TGCGCCAGCAGAAATATCCTAGCGGGACTGAGCACAGATACGCAGTATTTT.